This T cell receptor (beta chain) was recorded in a study of cytomegalovirus exposure and HLA in healthy donors. The study's findings and limits: It was assumed in the presence/absence analyses that sequencing depth was roughly uniform across donors. Follow-up analysis seemed to connect common viral pathogens with several of the most significant clusters identified. The authors enumerated 150 to 200 TCR beta chains as linked to cytomegalovirus. Earlier analysis found most TCR beta V segments productive about 90% or about 30% of the time.

Concerning this clone: What it binds is unknown.

The PCR used 60 Vbeta and 13 Jbeta primers. TCRdb's copy holds only in-frame clones and misses some; the assay was immunoSEQ multiplex PCR. The table lists some 220,000 clones, about 80% of them singletons. The trim removed 5 bases at V and 7 bases at J, leaving 6 bases unmatched. The CDR3 runs 15 residues. From germline, CDR1 is PRHDT and CDR2 FYEKMQ (reference sequence). The TCR sequence derives from a woman between 40 and 50 years old in good health and CMV-seronegative. Sample: PBMCs. The chain links TRBV13 to TRBJ2-1; TRBD2 agrees at 12 bases. The CDR3 nucleotides read TGTGCCAGCAGCCCGACTAGCGGGGGACTAAATGAGCAGTTCTTC. Residues: CASSPTSGGLNEQFF.